What follows describes a single T cell receptor beta chain. This CDR3 is 16 amino acids long. V was shortened by 4 bases and J by 1 base, with 17 bases between the two germline ends. Germline CDR1 MDHEN, CDR2 SYDVKM. The sample comes from a study of blood T cell repertoires in COVID-19. Study as a whole: The study drew acute and convalescent COVID-19 samples from the United States, Italy and Spain. PBMCs, B-cell-depleted T cells, or T cells were the source of the cDNA or gDNA that made up the material.

As processed by the authors: How many nucleated cells were present was estimated from reference gene primer amplification. Measured with immunoSEQ multiplex PCR; TCRdb has only the in-frame clones, and not every one. Clone size and the V and J calls come from that table; the DNA yielded D and trimming. Of over 95,000 clones in the sample, approximately 90% were seen once. Sequences were obtained from peripheral blood. The receptor was isolated from a human donor with acute or convalescent COVID-19. The donor label of this sample is uncertain. The V gene is TRBV28, the J gene TRBJ2-7; D is possibly TRBD1 (7 bases). The CDR3 DNA reads TGTGCCAGCAGTTCCCCGGGTCAGGGGGGTTCCTACGAGCAGTACTTC. This codes for CASSSPGQGGSYEQYF.